Below, 13 T cell receptor beta chains from the same sample are listed, as sequenced in a study of beta chain features in type 1 diabetes. Expressed TCRB transcripts were sequenced after all isolated RNA was converted to cDNA. Clones were sequenced by immunoSEQ multiplex PCR, and TCRdb holds only the in-frame ones, with some missing. This sample has 65,000 to 100,000 clones, with roughly 34% found just once. Sample: stem cell memory CD4+ T cells from blood. The source of these receptors is a woman between 18 and 29 years old in good health.

The chain links TRBV7-9 to TRBJ2-3, with D hard to call. Germline CDR1 SEHNR, CDR2 FQNEAQ (reference sequence). Trimming pared 5 bases from V and 0 bases from J, leaving 9 bases between. This CDR3 is built from 14 residues. CDR3: CASSPAGSTDTQYF. CDR3 DNA sequence: TGTGCCAGCAGCCCCGCCGGGAGCACAGATACGCAGTATTTT.

Only one count was recorded for this clone. V usage is TRBV10-3 and J usage is TRBJ2-3; D might be TRBD2 (6 bases). V lost 6 bases and J 1 base, leaving 11 bases between the germline ends. The germline V gene encodes CDR1 ENHRY and CDR2 SYGVKD. This CDR3 is 14 amino acids long. The CDR3 DNA is TGTGCCATCAGGGAGGGACTGCGCACAGATACGCAGTATTTT. The encoded protein is CAIREGLRTDTQYF.

The chain combines TRBV5-6 with TRBJ2-7; D might be TRBD1 (5 bases). V was trimmed by 3 bases and J by 2 bases, leaving 12 bases between them. The germline gives CDR1 SGHDT, CDR2 YYEEEE. This CDR3 is 14 amino acids long. The CDR3 coding sequence is TGTGCCAGCAGCTCCCGACAGATCCCCTACGAGCAGTACTTC. It encodes CASSSRQIPYEQYF.

The chain couples TRBV19 to TRBJ2-2; 10 bases match TRBD2. With 7 bases clipped from V and 4 bases from J, the junction kept 6 bases outside the gene matches. This CDR3 has 15 residues. CDR1 LNHDA and CDR2 SQIVND come from the germline V gene (reference sequence). CDR3 sequence (DNA): TGTGCCAGTACTAGCGGGGGATCCCCCACCGGGGAGCTGTTTTTT. It is translated as CASTSGGSPTGELFF.

The chain joins TRBV9 to TRBJ2-2; 7 positions agree with TRBD2. The CDR3 extends over 18 amino acids. The V segment lost 0 bases and the J segment 5 bases; nucleotides outside the gene matches: 13. Germline V gives CDR1 SGDLS, CDR2 YYNGEE. The CDR3 loop reads CASSVGLAEPGRTGELFF. The CDR3 DNA reads TGTGCCAGCAGCGTAGGACTAGCCGAGCCGGGACGGACCGGGGAGCTGTTTTTT.

This rearrangement joins TRBV2 to TRBJ2-3; D is unclear. V dropped 6 bases and J dropped 5 bases, with 15 bases sitting between them. The CDR3 has 14 amino acids. Germline V gene lookup returns CDR1 SNHLY and CDR2 FYNNEI. The CDR3 spells CASSEKFVGDTQYF. The CDR3 DNA is TGTGCCAGCAGCGAGAAGTTCGTCGGAGATACGCAGTATTTT.

This clone was detected once. The rearrangement joins TRBV6-5 to TRBJ1-1; 7 bases fit TRBD1. The CDR3 covers 13 residues. Germline assignment: CDR1 MNHEY and CDR2 SVGAGI. Trimming cost V 6 bases and J 5 bases; bases outside gene matches: 6. The CDR3 is CASRRTGRTEAFF. In DNA, the CDR3 is TGTGCCAGCAGACGGACAGGACGGACTGAAGCTTTCTTT.

The chain has TRBV4-1 and TRBJ1-5; perhaps TRBD1 as D (5 bases). The CDR3 is 17 residues long. Germline CDR1 MGHRA, CDR2 YSYEKL. Deletions cut 4 bases from V and 2 bases from J, with 18 bases between. The DNA for the CDR3 is TGCGCCAGCAGCCGCAGTGGAGATCGCAGGGGCAATCAGCCCCAGCATTTT. It encodes CASSRSGDRRGNQPQHF.

The gene calls are TRBV6-6 and TRBJ1-2; D gene ambiguous. CDR1 is MNHNY, CDR2 SVGAGI, per germline (reference sequence). Trimming left V 2 bases short and J 3 bases short, with 4 bases between. There are 12 residues in the CDR3. CDR3 sequence reads: CASSYTDYGYTF. The CDR3 DNA is TGTGCCAGCAGTTACACAGACTATGGCTACACCTTC.

This clone was observed a few times. The chain combines TRBV9 with TRBJ1-2, with a weak D call TRBD1 (6 bases). The CDR3 loop spans 14 amino acids. CDR1 is SGDLS and CDR2 is YYNGEE in the germline V gene. Deletions cut 0 bases from V and 2 bases from J, with 8 bases between. The CDR3 here is CASSVVGQNYGYTF. CDR3 in DNA: TGTGCCAGCAGCGTAGTAGGACAGAACTATGGCTACACCTTC.

This clone turned up a few times. The gene calls are TRBV5-1 and TRBJ2-3; no clear D. Germline V lookup: CDR1 SGHRS, CDR2 YFSETQ. The CDR3 has 13 amino acids. The germline V and J ends were trimmed by 3 bases and 2 bases, with 7 bases remaining between them. CDR3 sequence: CASSSRVTDTQYF. The DNA for the CDR3 is TGCGCCAGCAGCTCACGCGTCACAGATACGCAGTATTTT.

The gene calls are TRBV9 and TRBJ1-6; D may be TRBD1 (5 bases). Germline V gene data show CDR1 as SGDLS and CDR2 as YYNGEE. This CDR3 is 15 amino acids long. Trimming removed 3 bases from V and 10 bases from J, with 17 bases in between. CDR3 region: CASSGDNPGNSPLHF. Written as DNA, the CDR3 is TGTGCCAGCAGCGGAGACAACCCAGGGAACTCACCCCTCCACTTT.

This clone occurred once. The chain joins TRBV7-2 to TRBJ2-5; TRBD2 agrees at 8 bases. CDR1 is SGHTA, CDR2 FQGNSA, per germline. V lost 0 bases, J lost 1 base, and 10 bases stayed unmatched. The CDR3 has 18 amino acids. DNA for the CDR3: TGTGCCAGCAGCTTAGCGGGTGGGGCTAGCGGGCGCCAAGAGACCCAGTACTTC. Translating it yields CASSLAGGASGRQETQYF.